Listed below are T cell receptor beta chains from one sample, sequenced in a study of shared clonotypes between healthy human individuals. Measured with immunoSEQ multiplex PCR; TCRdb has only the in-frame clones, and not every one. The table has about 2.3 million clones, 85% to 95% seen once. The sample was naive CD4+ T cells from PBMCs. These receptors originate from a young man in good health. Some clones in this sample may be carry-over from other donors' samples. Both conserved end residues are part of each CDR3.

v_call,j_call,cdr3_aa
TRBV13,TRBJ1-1,CASSSVGQGSTEAFF
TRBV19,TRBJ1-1,CASSIWGGNTEAFF
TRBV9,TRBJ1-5,CASSVGQGNQPQHF
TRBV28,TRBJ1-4,CASAGQRETNEKLFF
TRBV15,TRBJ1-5,CATSSRRTGTVYSNQPQHF
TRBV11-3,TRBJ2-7,CASSPTPAAGGVHEQYF
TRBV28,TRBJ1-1,CASSSSGAFF
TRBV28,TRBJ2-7,CASSLGGETGYEQYF
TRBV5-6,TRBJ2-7,CASSLLSQGPLGQYF
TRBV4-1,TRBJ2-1,CASSLTSGTYNEQFF
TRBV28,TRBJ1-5,CASSLLSGSQPQHF
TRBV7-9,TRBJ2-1,CASSSPREGNEQFF
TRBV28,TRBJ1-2,CASSLWGRSGYTF
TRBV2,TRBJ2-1,CASSESLADEQFF
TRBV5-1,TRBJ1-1,CASSWDPANTEAFF
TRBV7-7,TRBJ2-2,CASSLTSVGTGELFF
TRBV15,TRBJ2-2,CATSRTLAGGTGELFF
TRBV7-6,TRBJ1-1,CASSLARGPRGSTEAFF
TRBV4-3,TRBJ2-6,CASSHDWGANVLTF
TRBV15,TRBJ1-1,CATSRNPWAVNTEAFF
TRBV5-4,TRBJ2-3,CASSPRGLAGGPSTDTQYF
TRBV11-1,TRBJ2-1,CASSLGVGQGYHEQFF
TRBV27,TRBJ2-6,CASSLDRARANVLTF
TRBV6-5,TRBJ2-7,CASRTHRGSYEQYF
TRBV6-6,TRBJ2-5,CASSGAGETQYF
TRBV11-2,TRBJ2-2,CASSEQGGTGELFF
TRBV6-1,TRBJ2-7,CASSEPQGGPYEQYF
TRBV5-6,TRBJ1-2,CASSLSVYGYTF
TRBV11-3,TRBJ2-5,CASSLAGQGAQETQYF
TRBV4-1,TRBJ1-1,CASSQEAGVNTEAFF
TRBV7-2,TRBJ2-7,CASAHPQGTSGRRNEQYF
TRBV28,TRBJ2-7,CASSRRAGLVEQYF
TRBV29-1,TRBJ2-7,CSVADRGYEQYF
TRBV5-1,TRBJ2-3,CASGNDWNTDTQYF
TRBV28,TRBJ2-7,CASRLTGTNYEQYF
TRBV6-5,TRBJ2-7,CASSLSSYEQYF
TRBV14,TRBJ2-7,CASSLGTSGSDEQYF
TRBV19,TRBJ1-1,CASSSFRVATEAFF
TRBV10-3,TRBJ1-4,CAISELQGGEKLFF
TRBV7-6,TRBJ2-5,CASSRAGETQYF
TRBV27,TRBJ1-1,CASRSGAGGHTEAFF
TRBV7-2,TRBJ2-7,CASSFGQAGQYF
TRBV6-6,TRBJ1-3,CASSYSGPEGKNTIYF
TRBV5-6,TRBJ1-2,CASSLSQGNYGYTF
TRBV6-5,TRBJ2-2,CASSYAGQMNTGELFF
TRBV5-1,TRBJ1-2,CASSTGPRYGYTF
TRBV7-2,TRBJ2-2,CASSLAWILRNTGELFF
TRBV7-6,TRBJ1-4,CASSLANEKLFF
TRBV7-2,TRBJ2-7,CASSKGPLAGNSYEQYF
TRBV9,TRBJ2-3,CASSVISAEASTQYF
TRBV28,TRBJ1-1,CASRGRWNTEAFF
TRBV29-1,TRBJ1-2,CSGSVGYGYTF
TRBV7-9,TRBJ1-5,CASSSTTGGQNQPQHF
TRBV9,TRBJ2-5,CASSGTPLGTQYF
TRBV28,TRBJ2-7,CASNTGTSYEQYF
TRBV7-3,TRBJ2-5,CASSLVGGETQYF
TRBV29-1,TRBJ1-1,CSVEKGRLTGRVIEAFF
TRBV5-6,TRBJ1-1,CASSLARTGTEAFF
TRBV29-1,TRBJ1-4,CSVEEARDSEKLFF